This TCR beta chain was sequenced during a study of T cell repertoires and HLA-DP antigens. Repertoires were generated with immunoSEQ multiplex PCR, while TCRdb's copy carries only in-frame clones and drops some. The sample consists of about 120,000 clones, around 92% of them appearing once. Turning to this clone: Its specificity is unknown.

The CDR3 has 15 amino acids. Germline values: CDR1 SGHTA, CDR2 FQGNSA. Unmatched junction bases numbered 3, after V lost 1 base and J lost 4 bases. The sequenced material came from CD4+ T cells from PBMCs. The gene calls are TRBV7-2 and TRBJ2-1, with 8 bases fitting TRBD1. The TCR originated in a woman in her late teens or twenties in good health and CMV-seronegative. The CDR3 protein is CASSLGQGAYNEQFF. The CDR3 nucleotides are TGTGCCAGCAGCTTAGGGCAGGGGGCATACAATGAGCAGTTCTTC.